This TCR beta chain emerged from a study of blood T cell repertoires in COVID-19. Overall study context: Sites in the United States, Italy and Spain provided acute and convalescent COVID-19 samples. PBMCs, B-cell-depleted T cells, or T cells provided the cDNA or gDNA that made up the material.

V was pared by 3 bases and J by 8 bases, with 13 bases between. CDR1 SQVTM and CDR2 ANQGSEA come from the germline V gene. The CDR3 has 12 residues. Per the original data handling: Amplification of reference gene primers provided the estimated nucleated cell counts. Assay: immunoSEQ multiplex PCR; the TCRdb copy retains only in-frame clones and omits some. The V and J calls and the clone size are those of that table, but D and trimming were determined from the DNA. Of under 300,000 clones in the sample, about four fifths are singletons; the top ten hold 3.4%. The TCR comes from a young woman with acute or convalescent COVID-19. This chain joins TRBV29-1 and TRBJ1-2, with a weak D call TRBD1 (5 bases). The sample consisted of peripheral blood. The CDR3 reads CSVDSQGLGYTF. CDR3 DNA sequence: TGCAGCGTTGATAGTCAGGGATTAGGCTACACCTTC.